This T cell receptor beta chain comes out of a study of cytomegalovirus exposure and HLA in healthy donors. Both 60 Vbeta primers and 13 Jbeta primers went into the PCR. Generated by immunoSEQ multiplex PCR, the TCRdb table keeps only in-frame clones and is missing some. The sample contains about 110,000 clones, around 84% of which appear only once. Points from the study as a whole: Within a later analysis, the majority of CMV-associated TCR beta chains appeared HLA-restricted. Sequencing likely generated an artifact that appeared as a cluster of highly shared sequence variants. The listing of approximately 160 TCR beta chains classed them as cytomegalovirus-associated.

Sampled while nominally healthy, donors likely had unrecorded immune exposures. Between the trimmed V and J ends, which lost 0 bases and 9 bases, there was a span of 15 bases. The length of the CDR3 is 14 residues. From germline, CDR1 is SGHRS and CDR2 YFSETQ. About this clone itself: Its cognate antigen is unknown.

The chain employs TRBV5-1 and TRBJ1-2, with D perhaps TRBD1 (5 bases). The sequence derives from a man aged 25 to 40 in good health and CMV-seropositive. The sample comprised PBMCs. The CDR3 bases are TGCGCCAGCAGCTTGGCTCCGGGGACTAGAAGCTACACCTTC. This sequence encodes CASSLAPGTRSYTF.